This TCR beta chain was found in a study of CD8 T cells in Susac syndrome. The overall study: Patients with Susac syndrome had blood drawn and were at that point therapy-naive, on corticosteroids, or on intravenous immunoglobulin alone.

The authors reverse transcribed about 0.5 to 1 ug RNA with random hexamers. Amplification of the TCR beta CDR3 was carried out by immunoSEQ multiplex PCR, which spanned a total of 54 Vbeta and 13 Jbeta segments. From the immunoSEQ multiplex PCR reads, TCRdb called clonotypes with MiXCR, one entry per CDR3 protein. This sample carries approximately 260,000 distinct CDR3 sequences, approximately 95% of them seen once, and the ten largest clones take approximately 0.1%. Sequencing of TCR beta drew on CD8+ and CD4+ T cells from blood. Through negative isolation, CD4+ and CD8+ T cells were obtained, while TEMRA cells were enriched using FACS. Unmatched junction bases numbered 4, after V lost 3 bases and J lost 2 bases. Germline values: CDR1 SGHTA, CDR2 FQGTGA. CDR3 length equals 15 residues.

The sequence derives from a human donor with Susac syndrome. This chain connects TRBV7-3 to TRBJ2-3, with TRBD1 identical over 8 bases. The specimen was CD4+ T cells from PBMCs. The CDR3 reads CASSLGTGITDTQYF. The DNA of the CDR3 is TGTGCCAGCAGCTTGGGGACAGGAATCACAGATACGCAGTATTTT.